The rows below give T cell receptor beta chains drawn from one sample of a study of blood T cell repertoires in COVID-19. Assay: immunoSEQ multiplex PCR; the TCRdb copy retains only in-frame clones and omits some. This sample carries tens of thousands of clones, approximately 88% of them seen once, and the ten largest clones take approximately 3%. Sample: peripheral blood. The receptor set was obtained from a man aged 50 to 60 with active COVID-19. CDR3s include the opening cysteine and the closing phenylalanine or tryptophan. The order of the fields is clone size, V gene, J gene, D gene, CDR3 DNA, CDR3 protein. D genes are given only for firm matches. Some rows have no size entry. The others give once, few or many, or a class for an expanded clone.

>-|TRBV6-5|TRBJ2-1|-
TGTGCCAGCAAGGAAGGGAGCTCCTACAATGAGCAGTTCTTC
CASKEGSSYNEQFF
>few|TRBV19|TRBJ1-1|-
TGTGCCAGTAGTATAGGGGGTGCGGGGAACACTGAAGCTTTCTTT
CASSIGGAGNTEAFF
>-|TRBV10-3|TRBJ2-3|TRBD2
TGTGCCATCAACCCGGGAGGGCGCACAGATACGCAGTATTTT
CAINPGGRTDTQYF
>-|TRBV27|TRBJ1-4|-
TGTGCCAGCAGTATTTCGGGGAAGAATGAAAAACTGTTTTTT
CASSISGKNEKLFF
>-|TRBV9|TRBJ1-2|-
TGTGCCAGCAGCGTAGTTACAGGGCGCCCGAACTTC
CASSVVTGRPNF
>-|TRBV9|TRBJ2-5|TRBD2
TGTGCCAGCAGCGTAGCTACGGTCGGGGGGAGAGAGACCCAGTACTTC
CASSVATVGGRETQYF
>-|TRBV6-5|TRBJ2-7|TRBD2
TGTGCCAGCAGTTCGGCGGGGGGCTCGGGGCCCTACGAGCAGTACTTC
CASSSAGGSGPYEQYF
>-|TRBV27|TRBJ2-2|TRBD2
TGTGCCAGCAGTTTACGAGGGACTACGAACACCGGGGAGCTGTTTTTT
CASSLRGTTNTGELFF
>-|TRBV6-5|TRBJ1-2|TRBD1
TGTGCCAGCACCCAGGGGGTGGGAAGGAACTATGGCTACACCTTC
CASTQGVGRNYGYTF
>-|TRBV6-1|TRBJ1-6|-
TGTGCCAGCAGTGAAGTCCCAGAAGTCGGGGCCGGAGCAGGGGTGGTTTCACCCCTCCACTTT
CASSEVPEVGAGAGVVSPLHF
>-|TRBV5-1|TRBJ2-5|-
TGCGCCAGCAGCCCAAACACAGAGACCCAGTACTTC
CASSPNTETQYF
>-|TRBV9|TRBJ1-5|TRBD1
TGTGCCAGCAGCTCCGGGACAGGGTACAATCAGCCCCAGCATTTT
CASSSGTGYNQPQHF
>-|TRBV6-5|TRBJ2-7|-
TGTGCCAGCAGTTACAGGGAGGGGGTTTACGAGCAGTACTTC
CASSYREGVYEQYF
>-|TRBV7-8|TRBJ1-2|-
TGTGCCAGCAGCACCCGGACAGAATTTGGCTACACCTTC
CASSTRTEFGYTF
>-|TRBV11-2|TRBJ1-5|-
TGTGCCAGCAGCCGAGACAGAAACAATCAGCCCCAGCATTTT
CASSRDRNNQPQHF
>-|TRBV11-2|TRBJ2-2|-
TGTGCCAGCAGCCTTACGGGGGTCACCGGGGAGCTGTTTTTT
CASSLTGVTGELFF
>few|TRBV7-9|TRBJ1-1|TRBD1
TGTGCCAGCAGCTTCTTCCAGGGGGCGGGCACTGAAGCTTTCTTT
CASSFFQGAGTEAFF
>once|TRBV4-2|TRBJ2-2|-
TGTGCCAGCAGCCAAGGCAGGTTCGGGGAGCTGTTTTTT
CASSQGRFGELFF
>-|TRBV19|TRBJ1-2|-
TGTGCCAGTAGGGAGTCGAGTGGCTACACCTTC
CASRESSGYTF